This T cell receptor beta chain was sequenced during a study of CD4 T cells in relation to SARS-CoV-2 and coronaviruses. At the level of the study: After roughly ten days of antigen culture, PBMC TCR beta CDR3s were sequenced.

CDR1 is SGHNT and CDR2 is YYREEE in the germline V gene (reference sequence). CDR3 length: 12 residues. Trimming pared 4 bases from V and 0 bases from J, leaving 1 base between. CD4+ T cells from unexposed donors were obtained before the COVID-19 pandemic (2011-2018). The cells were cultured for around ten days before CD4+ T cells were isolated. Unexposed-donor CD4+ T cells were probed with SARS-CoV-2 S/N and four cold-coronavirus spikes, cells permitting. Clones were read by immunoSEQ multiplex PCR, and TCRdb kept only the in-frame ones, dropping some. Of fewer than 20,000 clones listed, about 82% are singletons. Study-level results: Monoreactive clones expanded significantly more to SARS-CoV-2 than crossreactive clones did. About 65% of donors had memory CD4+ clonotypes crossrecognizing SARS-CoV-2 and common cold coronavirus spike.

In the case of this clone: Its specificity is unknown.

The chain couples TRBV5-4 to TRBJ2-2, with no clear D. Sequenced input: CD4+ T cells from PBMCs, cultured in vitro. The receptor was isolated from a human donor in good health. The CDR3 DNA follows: TGTGCCAGCAGCACGAACACCGGGGAGCTGTTTTTT. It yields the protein CASSTNTGELFF.